What follows is one T cell receptor beta chain and its context. Its antigen is as yet unknown. Vbeta (60) and Jbeta (13) primers were used in the PCR. This table comes from immunoSEQ multiplex PCR, and its TCRdb copy is limited to in-frame clones, with some not included. This table holds under 100,000 clones, 81% found once. There were likely unrecorded immune exposures, though donors were nominally healthy when sampled. V lost 5 bases and J lost 4, with 15 bases in between. Germline V gives CDR1 SGHTA, CDR2 FQGNSA. This CDR3 contains 15 residues. This sample stems from a study of cytomegalovirus exposure and HLA in healthy donors. Turning to the study itself: Earlier results showed 90 million to 120 million unique TCR beta sequences derived from approximately 180 million T cells.

Whole-study findings and limits: When a later analysis was performed, an Asian-associated ancestry cluster reportedly had fewer N-insertions than the roughly 700-donor mean. A later analysis linked a missense variant in DCLRE1C to the trimming of TCR beta V and J genes.

Sequencing was done on a sample of PBMCs. This TCR was recovered from a woman aged 65 to 85 in good health and CMV-seropositive. This sequence joins TRBV7-2 and TRBJ1-3; TRBD1 is a possible D gene (5 bases). Here the CDR3 reads CASSPTPGIGNTIYF. The DNA of the CDR3 is TGTGCCAGCAGCCCGACCCCAGGGATAGGAAACACCATATATTTT.